A single sample gave rise to the 24 T cell receptor beta chains below, sequenced in a study of OX40 agonist ivuxolimab in advanced cancers. Libraries were prepared by immunoSEQ multiplex PCR; TCRdb keeps only in-frame clonotypes and omits some of them. Of 65,000 to 70,000 clones listed, nearly 90% are singletons. The material was CD4+ or CD8+ T cells sorted from blood, obtained in a trial of the OX40 agonist ivuxolimab. Every receptor here comes from an adult with an advanced solid tumor such as melanoma, head and neck, liver or kidney cancer.

This clone was seen once. V gene TRBV11-3 combines with J gene TRBJ2-1; TRBD1 matches at 9 bases. The CDR3 covers 19 residues. Germline trimming cut 5 bases from V and 7 bases from J; bases unmatched to any gene: 21. Germline V gives CDR1 SGHNT, CDR2 YENEEA. CDR3 residues: CASSPGQGQASALENEQFF. In DNA form, the CDR3 reads TGTGCCAGCAGCCCGGGACAGGGCCAGGCTAGCGCGTTGGAAAATGAGCAGTTCTTC.

Turning to this clone: Additional DNA sequences in this sample encode the identical CDR3. V is TRBV7-2 and J is TRBJ2-7, with 14 bases matching TRBD2. V was clipped by 1 base and J by 6 bases; unmatched bases: 2. The V gene's germline CDR1 is SGHTA and CDR2 FQGNSA. This CDR3 has 15 amino acids. The CDR3 region has the DNA TGTGCCAGCAGCTTAGGACTAGCGGGAGGGGGCGAGCAGTACTTC. Residues: CASSLGLAGGGEQYF.

The rearrangement uses TRBV11-2 and TRBJ2-7, with D possibly being TRBD1 (6 bases). The V end was cut by 0 bases, the J end by 2 bases, with 14 bases between. Germline V CDR1 and CDR2: SGHAT, FQNNGV. CDR3 length: 16 residues. DNA for the CDR3: TGTGCCAGCAGCTTAGATGGGGGCAGAACCCCCTACGAGCAGTACTTC. Its protein is CASSLDGGRTPYEQYF.

This chain connects TRBV11-3 to TRBJ2-5; D uncertain. Germline-derived CDR1 and CDR2 are SGHNT and YENEEA. Trimming shortened V by 3 bases and J by 4 bases, and 6 bases separated the two germline ends. The CDR3 totals 12 residues. CDR3 in amino acids: CASSLTRETQYF. In DNA, the CDR3 is TGTGCCAGCAGCTTGACAAGAGAGACCCAGTACTTC.

V gene TRBV7-2 combines with J gene TRBJ2-5; unclear D gene. Looked up from germline, CDR1 is SGHTA and CDR2 is FQGNSA. The CDR3 extends over 15 amino acids. The V end was cut by 0 bases, the J end by 5 bases, with 13 bases between. CDR3 nucleotide sequence: TGTGCCAGCAGCTTAGCAGCCCAACTCTTGGAGACCCAGTACTTC. This encodes CASSLAAQLLETQYF.

This clone appeared a single time. J is TRBJ1-1 and V is TRBV28; 8 bases fit TRBD1. V shed 5 bases, J shed 3 bases, and the junction held 8 bases outside the gene matches. CDR3 length: 15 residues. Germline V CDR1 and CDR2: MDHEN, SYDVKM. CDR3 in amino acids: CASSLRTGYHTEAFF. CDR3 in DNA: TGTGCCAGCAGTCTGCGGACAGGGTATCACACTGAAGCTTTCTTT.

V and J are TRBV5-4 and TRBJ2-1; 9 positions match TRBD2. Germline assignment: CDR1 SGHNT and CDR2 YYREEE (reference sequence). The CDR3 consists of 16 residues. The ends lost 0 bases at V and 7 bases at J; junction bases unmatched: 8. CDR3 protein: CASSLAGSGRWNEQFF. The CDR3 region has the DNA TGTGCCAGCAGCTTGGCCGGTAGCGGGAGATGGAATGAGCAGTTCTTC.

The chain uses TRBV5-6 and TRBJ1-5; 8 nucleotides match TRBD1. J was trimmed by 9 bases and V by 5 bases; bases with no gene match: 10. The CDR3 length is 14 residues. Per germline, CDR1 SGHDT and CDR2 YYEEEE. This CDR3 reads CASSGQGVRAPQHF. The CDR3 nucleotides are TGTGCCAGCAGTGGACAGGGAGTGCGCGCGCCCCAGCATTTT.

This chain uses TRBV28 with TRBJ1-2; TRBD1 agrees at 8 bases. Germline-derived CDR1 and CDR2 are MDHEN and SYDVKM. The J segment lost 7 bases and the V segment lost 2 bases, leaving 6 bases of the junction unmatched. The CDR3 sequence is 14 residues long. CDR3 nucleotides: TGTGCCAGCAGTTTAGGACAGGGATACTCTGGCTACACCTTC. This sequence encodes CASSLGQGYSGYTF.

The chain is built from TRBV7-6 and TRBJ2-5; 7 nucleotides line up with TRBD2. CDR3 length equals 12 residues. Trimming removed 8 bases from V and 5 bases from J; junction bases left unmatched: 5. The germline CDR1 and CDR2 sequences are SGHVS and FNYEAQ. CDR3 in DNA: TGTGCCAGCGGGCGGGAGTGGGAGACCCAGTACTTC. Amino acids: CASGREWETQYF.

This clone turned up a few times. The chain has TRBV6-5 and TRBJ2-7; TRBD1 agrees at 7 bases. Germline lookup yields CDR1 MNHEY and CDR2 SVGAGI. The CDR3 extends over 16 amino acids. The V gene end was trimmed by 0 bases and the J gene end by 3 bases; junction bases not matched to a gene: 8. In DNA, the CDR3 is TGTGCCAGCAGTTACTCGAGCAGGACAGGATACTACGAGCAGTACTTC. Protein sequence: CASSYSSRTGYYEQYF.

The rearrangement links TRBV30 to TRBJ2-7, with no clear D. Between the trimmed V and J ends, which lost 2 bases and 3 bases, there was a span of 11 bases. The CDR3 has 13 amino acids. CDR1 and CDR2 from the germline V gene are GTSNPN and SVGIG (reference sequence). CDR3 sequence reads: CAWSRGGLYEQYF. The CDR3 coding sequence is TGTGCCTGGAGTCGAGGCGGTCTCTACGAGCAGTACTTC.

The chain couples TRBV18 to TRBJ1-1; a possible D gene is TRBD1 (5 bases). The CDR3 totals 13 residues. Looked up from germline, CDR1 is KGHSH and CDR2 is LQKENI. Trimming stripped 6 bases from V and 1 base from J, with 9 bases between. The CDR3 protein is CASSGQGNTEAFF. The CDR3 DNA is TGTGCCAGCTCCGGGCAGGGGAACACTGAAGCTTTCTTT.

The CDR3 region has the DNA TGCGCCAGCAGCTTGGGGGACAGGGGTTGGAAAGAGACCCAGTACTTC. It codes for CASSLGDRGWKETQYF. V is TRBV5-1 and J is TRBJ2-5, with 10 bases that match TRBD1. The CDR3 has 16 amino acids. CDR1 and CDR2 (germline): SGHRS, YFSETQ. J was trimmed by 3 bases and V by 0 bases; bases with no gene match: 5.

The chain couples TRBV2 to TRBJ2-1; tentatively, D is TRBD2 (6 bases). Per the germline V gene, CDR1 is SNHLY and CDR2 is FYNNEI. V lost 4 bases to trimming and J lost 0 bases, with 10 bases between them. The CDR3 is 15 residues long. The CDR3 spells CASSVAESSYNEQFF. The CDR3 bases are TGTGCCAGCAGTGTAGCGGAGAGCTCCTACAATGAGCAGTTCTTC. Looking up the rest from reference TRBV2 and TRBJ2-1 gives the full variable domain: EPEVTQTPSHQVTQMGQEVILRCVPISNHLYFYWYRQILGQKVEFLVSFYNNEISEKSEIFDDQFSVERPDGSNFTLKIRSTKLEDSAMYFCASSVAESSYNEQFFGPGTRLTVL.

The chain combines TRBV5-4 with TRBJ2-3; TRBD2 aligns across 11 bases. The CDR3 is made up of 16 amino acids. With 3 bases clipped from V and 0 bases from J, the junction kept 3 bases outside the gene matches. Germline assignment: CDR1 SGHNT and CDR2 YYREEE (reference sequence). The chain's CDR3 is CASSSRLAGSTDTQYF. For the CDR3, the DNA is TGTGCCAGCAGCTCCCGACTAGCGGGAAGCACAGATACGCAGTATTTT.

The J gene is TRBJ2-5, the V gene TRBV5-4, with 7 nucleotides matching TRBD2. Gene TRBJ2-7 matches the end of the DNA better, so the J call may be wrong. Germline-derived CDR1 and CDR2 are SGHNT and YYREEE (reference sequence). The CDR3 is 13 residues long. CDR3 nucleotide sequence: TGTGCCAGCAGCCCCCGGGGAGGGGTCGAGCAGTACTTC. It codes for CASSPRGGVEQYF.

V gene TRBV6-6 combines with J gene TRBJ2-1; no clear D gene. This CDR3 has 13 amino acids. Looked up from germline, CDR1 is MNHNY and CDR2 is SVGAGI (reference sequence). Trimming stripped 8 bases from V and 0 bases from J, with 8 bases between. The CDR3 loop reads CASRPSSYNEQFF. The CDR3 DNA reads as TGTGCCAGCCGCCCTAGCTCCTACAATGAGCAGTTCTTC.

The rearrangement uses TRBV5-6 and TRBJ2-5; weak D call: TRBD2 (5 bases). Trimming took 1 base from V and 0 from J, leaving 7 bases between them. This CDR3 is 14 amino acids long. Germline V gives CDR1 SGHDT, CDR2 YYEEEE. The CDR3 here is CASSLTGNQETQYF. CDR3 sequence (DNA): TGTGCCAGCAGCTTGACGGGGAACCAAGAGACCCAGTACTTC.

This clone was found a few times. This rearrangement joins TRBV19 to TRBJ2-5; a weak D match, TRBD2 (5 bases). With 7 bases removed from V and 3 bases from J, the gap between germline ends came to 18 bases. This CDR3 spans 15 amino acids. Germline lookup yields CDR1 LNHDA and CDR2 SQIVND (reference sequence). CDR3 nucleotide sequence: TGTGCCAGTAAGGGAGATTGGCCAACTGAAGAGACCCAGTACTTC. It translates to CASKGDWPTEETQYF.

The chain employs TRBV20-1 and TRBJ2-1; D gene uncertain. This CDR3 comprises 11 residues. The V gene's germline CDR1 is DFQATT and CDR2 SNEGSKA (reference sequence). V gave up 3 bases and J gave up 12 bases, with 12 bases separating them. The DNA of the CDR3 is TGCAGTGCTAGTCTGGGTCGAGGGCAGTTCTTC. This gives the protein CSASLGRGQFF.

J is TRBJ2-1 and V is TRBV2; no firm D call. This CDR3 spans 13 amino acids. V was shortened by 8 bases and J by 4 bases, with 12 bases between the two germline ends. From germline, CDR1 is SNHLY and CDR2 FYNNEI. The CDR3: CASDILRYNEQFF. DNA of the CDR3: TGTGCCAGCGACATCCTCCGATACAATGAGCAGTTCTTC.

This sequence joins TRBV19 and TRBJ2-3; D call uncertain. CDR1 is LNHDA, CDR2 SQIVND, per germline (reference sequence). V was shortened by 8 bases and J by 2 bases, with 8 bases between the two germline ends. This CDR3 spans 12 amino acids. In nucleotides, the CDR3 is TGTGCCAGTGCCGGGTACACAGATACGCAGTATTTT. Its protein is CASAGYTDTQYF.

The chain recombines TRBV2 with TRBJ2-3; a possible D gene is TRBD1 (5 bases). Trimming cost V 3 bases and J 5 bases, with 6 bases left between them. The CDR3 is 12 amino acids. Germline CDR1 is SNHLY and CDR2 is FYNNEI. The CDR3 DNA sequence: TGTGCCAGCAGTGACAGGGAAGATACGCAGTATTTT. Its translation: CASSDREDTQYF. The variable domain in full, with the rest retrieved from reference TRBV2 and TRBJ2-3, is EPEVTQTPSHQVTQMGQEVILRCVPISNHLYFYWYRQILGQKVEFLVSFYNNEISEKSEIFDDQFSVERPDGSNFTLKIRSTKLEDSAMYFCASSDREDTQYFGPGTRLTVL.